A single sample gave rise to the 23 T cell receptor beta chains below, sequenced in a study of cytotoxic CD8 clonotypes in ibrutinib-treated CLL. Clones were sequenced by immunoSEQ multiplex PCR, and TCRdb holds only the in-frame ones, with some missing. Here the sample spans roughly 200,000 clones, about 72% being singletons. The sequencing used PBMCs, collected after 24 months of ibrutinib treatment. The origin of the receptors is a human donor with chronic lymphocytic leukemia.

The chain employs TRBV7-8 and TRBJ2-7; D call uncertain. Trimming cost V 2 bases and J 3 bases, with 5 bases left between them. CDR1 and CDR2 from the germline V gene are SGHVS and FQNEAQ. This CDR3 spans 12 amino acids. CDR3 coding DNA: TGTGCCAGCAGCTTACAGCTCTACGAGCAGTACTTC. Protein: CASSLQLYEQYF.

The chain has TRBV5-4 and TRBJ2-2, with 8 bases matching TRBD2. V dropped 4 bases and J dropped 0; count of bases not matched to a gene: 14. Germline V gene lookup returns CDR1 SGHNT and CDR2 YYREEE (reference sequence). CDR3 length: 19 residues. Here the CDR3 reads CASSTTSGPSFANTGELFF. CDR3 DNA: TGTGCCAGCAGCACAACTAGCGGACCTTCGTTCGCGAACACCGGGGAGCTGTTTTTT. The variable domain in full, completed from reference TRBV5-4 and TRBJ2-2, reads ETGVTQSPTHLIKTRGQQVTLRCSSQSGHNTVSWYQQALGQGPQFIFQYYREEENGRGNFPPRFSGLQFPNYSSELNVNALELDDSALYLCASSTTSGPSFANTGELFFGEGSRLTVL.

The chain employs TRBV9 and TRBJ1-1, with unresolved D. Germline values: CDR1 SGDLS, CDR2 YYNGEE. V dropped 0 bases and J dropped 0 bases, with 9 bases sitting between them. CDR3 length equals 15 residues. CDR3 amino acids: CASSVELGMNTEAFF. CDR3 bases: TGTGCCAGCAGCGTAGAGCTAGGAATGAACACTGAAGCTTTCTTT.

The chain is built from TRBV11-2 and TRBJ2-5; D is undetermined. CDR3 length equals 12 residues. V was clipped by 4 bases and J by 1 base, with 4 bases between them. Germline V gene sequence: CDR1 SGHAT, CDR2 FQNNGV. CDR3 in amino acids: CASSSGQETQYF. The CDR3, as DNA: TGTGCCAGCAGCTCCGGCCAAGAGACCCAGTACTTC.

The V gene is TRBV4-3, the J gene TRBJ2-1, with TRBD2 matching over 9 bases. V lost 1 base and J lost 9; bases outside the gene matches: 7. From germline, CDR1 is LGHNA and CDR2 YSLEER. The CDR3 is 15 amino acids. In DNA, the CDR3 is TGCGCCAGCAGCCAAGTGCTAGCGGGATCTCCTGAGCAGTTCTTC. Its protein is CASSQVLAGSPEQFF.

This clone came up once. The CDR3 loop reads CASSQTGSHGYTF. CDR3 in DNA: TGTGCCAGCTCACAGACAGGGTCGCATGGCTACACCTTC. The V and J genes are TRBV18 and TRBJ1-2, with 7 bases fitting TRBD1. This CDR3 contains 13 residues. Germline CDR1 is KGHSH and CDR2 is LQKENI. V trimming: 4 bases; J trimming: 6 bases; junction bases outside the gene matches: 5.

J is TRBJ2-7 and V is TRBV2, with D unclear. This CDR3 is 12 amino acids long. The V and J ends lost 5 bases and 5 bases respectively, with 10 bases between them. Germline CDR1 SNHLY, CDR2 FYNNEI. The CDR3 protein is CASSSVAHEQYF. For the CDR3, the DNA is TGTGCCAGCAGTTCAGTGGCGCACGAGCAGTACTTC.

The gene calls are TRBV11-2 and TRBJ2-7; perhaps TRBD2 as D (7 bases). Per the germline V gene, CDR1 is SGHAT and CDR2 is FQNNGV. This CDR3 is 15 amino acids long. Trimming stripped 4 bases from V and 5 bases from J, with 18 bases between. The CDR3 coding sequence is TGTGCCAGCAGCTCCCTGGGGGCTAGCGGCGACGAGCAGTACTTC. Translation gives CASSSLGASGDEQYF.

This clone was counted between two and nine times. The J gene is TRBJ2-1, the V gene TRBV5-4; 14 nucleotides align to TRBD2. V gave up 4 bases and J gave up 7 bases; unmatched junction bases: 7. Germline loops: CDR1 SGHNT, CDR2 YYREEE (reference sequence). There are 16 residues in the CDR3. The CDR3 spells CASSPPGLAGDNEQFF. CDR3 DNA: TGTGCCAGCAGCCCACCGGGACTAGCGGGAGATAATGAGCAGTTCTTC.

The rearrangement uses TRBV4-2 and TRBJ1-5; maybe TRBD1 (6 bases). V shed 1 base and J shed 7 bases, with 14 bases lying between them. From germline, CDR1 is LGHNA and CDR2 YNFKEQ. This CDR3 is built from 15 residues. CDR3 in amino acids: CASSQGITGNQPQHF. CDR3 sequence (DNA): TGTGCCAGCAGCCAAGGTATTACAGGGAACCAGCCCCAGCATTTT.

The V gene is TRBV15, the J gene TRBJ2-2; D may be TRBD2 (6 bases). Trimming shortened V by 5 bases and J by 3 bases, and 10 bases separated the two germline ends. This CDR3 comprises 14 residues. Germline V gives CDR1 LNHNV, CDR2 YYDKDF (reference sequence). CDR3 DNA sequence: TGTGCCACCAGCGGGGACTTAGACACCGGGGAGCTGTTTTTT. This translates into CATSGDLDTGELFF.

This chain joins TRBV9 and TRBJ2-7; D is undetermined. This CDR3 has 15 amino acids. Germline CDR1 reads SGDLS; CDR2 reads YYNGEE. V was clipped by 0 bases and J by 0 bases, with 10 bases between them. As DNA, the CDR3 is TGTGCCAGCAGCGTAGCTGCGGCTAGCTCCTACGAGCAGTACTTC. It specifies CASSVAAASSYEQYF.

In its sample, this clone was seen a few times. V and J are TRBV27 and TRBJ1-4; no definite D call. V was cut by 3 bases and J by 4 bases, with 6 bases left in between. CDR3 length: 13 amino acids. Germline loops: CDR1 MNHEY, CDR2 SMNVEV (reference sequence). The CDR3 sequence: CASSLTINEKLFF. Written as DNA, the CDR3 is TGTGCCAGCAGTTTGACAATTAATGAAAAACTGTTTTTT.

The chain combines TRBV5-1 with TRBJ2-7; D not resolved. Germline loops: CDR1 SGHRS, CDR2 YFSETQ. The length of the CDR3 is 13 residues. Trimming shortened V by 5 bases and J by 2 bases, and 11 bases separated the two germline ends. The CDR3 bases are TGCGCCAGCAGTCTGCGGCCCACCTACGAGCAGTACTTC. Translating gives CASSLRPTYEQYF.

This rearrangement joins TRBV15 to TRBJ2-7; tentatively, D is TRBD1 (5 bases). The V and J ends lost 2 bases and 3 bases respectively, with 11 bases between them. CDR1 is LNHNV and CDR2 is YYDKDF in the germline V gene (reference sequence). This CDR3 is built from 14 residues. The CDR3 spells CATSRSDRHYEQYF. The CDR3 DNA follows: TGTGCCACCAGCAGATCCGACAGACACTACGAGCAGTACTTC.

The V call is TRBV2, the J call TRBJ1-1; D remains unclear. Trimming took off 4 bases at V and 0 bases at J, with 9 bases between the two ends. This CDR3 region has 14 residues. Germline CDR1 SNHLY, CDR2 FYNNEI. The CDR3 DNA is TGTGCCAGCAGTGGTAGGAGTTTGAACACTGAAGCTTTCTTT. It codes for CASSGRSLNTEAFF. The whole variable domain, filled in from reference TRBV2 and TRBJ1-1, reads EPEVTQTPSHQVTQMGQEVILRCVPISNHLYFYWYRQILGQKVEFLVSFYNNEISEKSEIFDDQFSVERPDGSNFTLKIRSTKLEDSAMYFCASSGRSLNTEAFFGQGTRLTVV.

The chain combines TRBV6-1 with TRBJ2-7; 11 nucleotides line up with TRBD1. Looked up from germline, CDR1 is MNHNS and CDR2 is SASEGT. The V and J ends lost 6 bases and 5 bases, in that order; junction bases with no gene match: 6. The CDR3 is 14 amino acids. The CDR3 region has the DNA TGTGCCAGCAGGGAGAGGACAGGGGGCAACGAGCAGTACTTC. This gives the protein CASRERTGGNEQYF.

This clone was recorded once. This chain uses TRBV30 with TRBJ2-2; perhaps TRBD1 as D (8 bases). CDR3 size: 20 residues. The V end lost 5 bases, the J end lost 7 bases, and 35 bases lay between the germline ends. Germline V lookup: CDR1 GTSNPN, CDR2 SVGIG (reference sequence). In DNA, the CDR3 is TGTGCCTGGGACAACGACGGACAGGGCCCGCCGAGCGGGATCAGCGGGGAGCTGTTTTTT. It translates to CAWDNDGQGPPSGISGELFF.

The chain couples TRBV5-5 to TRBJ1-2; TRBD1 aligns across 7 bases. The CDR3 totals 13 residues. Germline lookup yields CDR1 SGHKS and CDR2 YYEKEE (reference sequence). J lost 7 bases, V lost 4 bases, and 7 bases had no gene match. The CDR3 nucleotides are TGTGCCAGCAGCCGCGACAGGGAACTTGGCTACACCTTC. It codes for CASSRDRELGYTF.

The chain links TRBV4-3 to TRBJ1-2; D is perhaps TRBD1 (6 bases). The CDR3 extends over 17 amino acids. Germline V gives CDR1 LGHNA, CDR2 YSLEER. V dropped 0 bases and J dropped 7 bases, with 21 bases sitting between them. CDR3 in amino acids: CASSQDESRTEVLGYTF. The CDR3 nucleotides are TGCGCCAGCAGCCAAGATGAATCTAGGACAGAAGTCCTTGGCTACACCTTC.

V is TRBV18 and J is TRBJ2-7; weak D call: TRBD1 (6 bases). Germline V CDR1 and CDR2: KGHSH, LQKENI. The CDR3 is made up of 15 amino acids. Trimming cost V 5 bases and J 4 bases, with 18 bases left between them. CDR3 DNA: TGTGCCAGCTCATCGGGGACAATTGGTGGATACGAGCAGTACTTC. This sequence encodes CASSSGTIGGYEQYF. Together with reference TRBV18 and TRBJ2-7, the CDR3 gives the full variable domain: NAGVMQNPRHLVRRRGQEARLRCSPMKGHSHVYWYRQLPEEGLKFMVYLQKENIIDESGMPKERFSAEFPKEGPSILRIQQVVRGDSAAYFCASSSGTIGGYEQYFGPGTRLTVT.

This rearrangement joins TRBV5-1 to TRBJ1-2; maybe TRBD1 (5 bases). Germline CDR1 SGHRS, CDR2 YFSETQ. The CDR3 runs to 15 residues. Trimming left V 4 bases short and J 5 bases short, with 18 bases between. The CDR3 nucleotides read TGCGCCAGCAGCCGCTCGGGGCAGGATGGTTATGGCTACACCTTC. Its protein product is CASSRSGQDGYGYTF.

This clone appeared once. This chain uses TRBV7-2 with TRBJ2-3; 7 positions agree with TRBD1. V dropped 1 base and J dropped 5; count of bases not matched to a gene: 3. Germline V gene sequence: CDR1 SGHTA, CDR2 FQGNSA. The CDR3 has 14 amino acids. The CDR3 DNA reads TGTGCCAGCAGCTTAGAAACAGGGGTAGATACGCAGTATTTT. Its translation is CASSLETGVDTQYF. The full variable domain, its missing parts supplied by reference TRBV7-2 and TRBJ2-3, is GAGVSQSPSNKVTEKGKDVELRCDPISGHTALYWYRQSLGQGLEFLIYFQGNSAPDKSGLPSDRFSAERTGGSVSTLTIQRTQQEDSAVYLCASSLETGVDTQYFGPGTRLTVL.